This T cell receptor (beta chain) is from a study of cytomegalovirus exposure and HLA in healthy donors. Study-level points and caveats: Analysis performed later showed TCR beta chains linked to HLA being more clonally expanded than equally common others. What a later analysis showed was that several of the most significant clusters appeared linked to common viral pathogens.

Trimming cost V 2 bases and J 13 bases, with 11 bases left between them. The CDR3 is made up of 11 amino acids. Germline V gene lookup returns CDR1 SGHVS and CDR2 FQNEAQ. The PCR contained 60 Vbeta and 13 Jbeta primers. Some clones are missing from TCRdb's copy, which holds only in-frame ones; the method was immunoSEQ multiplex PCR. The sample holds about 140,000 clones, around 82% seen once. In regard to this clone: Its antigen is still unknown.

Every donor was a healthy person donating bone marrow. This clonotype originated in a woman younger than 35 in good health and CMV-seropositive. Sequenced: PBMCs. The genes are TRBV7-8 and TRBJ1-2; D call uncertain. CDR3 protein: CASSLKEGVTF. The CDR3 DNA is TGTGCCAGCAGCTTAAAAGAGGGAGTCACCTTC.